What follows are 7 T cell receptor beta chains derived from one specimen sequenced in a study of CD8 T cells in ankylosing spondylitis. TCRdb passed the 5' RACE reads through MiXCR, listing each CDR3 protein once. Here the sample spans fewer than 200,000 distinct CDR3 sequences, 15% to 20% being singletons. Source material: blood, either unsorted or a sorted T cell fraction (not recorded which). The receptors were gathered from a male donor between 10 and 30 years old with ankylosing spondylitis or in good health (not recorded which).

At least ten counts were recorded for this clonotype. V gene TRBV5-1 combines with J gene TRBJ2-5, with TRBD2 matching 7 bases. The CDR3 consists of 16 residues. The germline gives CDR1 SGHRS, CDR2 YFSETQ. V lost 4 bases and J lost 2; bases outside the gene matches: 11. The CDR3 is CASSRAPTGGQETQYF. The CDR3 nucleotides read TGCGCCAGCAGCCGGGCCCCCACCGGGGGGCAAGAGACCCAGTACTTC.

This clonotype has a count of ten or more. The chain links TRBV4-3 to TRBJ2-5; D is unclear. Germline loops: CDR1 LGHNA, CDR2 YSLEER. The CDR3 runs 13 residues. V dropped 1 base and J dropped 5 bases, with 8 bases sitting between them. The CDR3 nucleotides read TGCGCCAGCAGCCAAGGGCCTACGGAGACCCAGTACTTC. As protein: CASSQGPTETQYF.

As regards this clonotype: The germline gene is not matched at one end of the junction; a read error may be the cause. The chain joins TRBV20-1 to TRBJ1-2; no reliable D call. CDR1 and CDR2 (germline): DFQATT, SNEGSKA (reference sequence). The CDR3 runs to 9 residues. CDR3 protein: CSANLRPVF. As DNA, the CDR3 is TGCAGTGCAAACCTAAGACCCGTCTTC.

A few counts support this clonotype. J is TRBJ2-1 and V is TRBV7-6; 11 bases fit TRBD2. Germline-derived CDR1 and CDR2 are SGHVS and FNYEAQ. The J segment lost 5 bases and the V segment lost 8 bases, leaving 17 bases of the junction unmatched. This CDR3 is built from 18 residues. As DNA, the CDR3 is TGTGCCAGCGGACCTAGCGGGAGGAGGAATGGGCAAGACAATGAGCAGTTCTTC. Protein: CASGPSGRRNGQDNEQFF.

This clonotype has ten or more counts. This chain connects TRBV12-3 or TRBV12-4 to TRBJ2-5, with 8 bases aligning to TRBD1. V lost 3 bases, J lost 5 bases, and 5 bases stayed unmatched. This CDR3 is 14 amino acids long. The CDR3 region is CASSFGQGDETQYF. CDR3 DNA sequence: TGTGCCAGCAGTTTTGGACAGGGTGATGAGACCCAGTACTTC.

At least ten counts were recorded for this clonotype. The CDR3 sequence: CATANGGALNYGYTF. The DNA of the CDR3 is TGTGCCACGGCTAACGGGGGGGCGCTTAACTATGGCTACACCTTC. V is TRBV12-3 or TRBV12-4 and J is TRBJ1-2; D might be TRBD1 (6 bases). The CDR3 is made up of 15 amino acids. V lost 10 bases, J lost 1 base, and 19 bases lay in between.

This clonotype was seen at least ten times. The CDR3 nucleotides read TGTGCCAGCAGTTCTCAGCGGGAGGTAGAGGATACGCAGTATTTT. It encodes CASSSQREVEDTQYF. The J gene is TRBJ2-3, the V gene TRBV12-3 or TRBV12-4; 9 nucleotides match TRBD2. V lost 4 bases, J lost 6 bases, and 8 bases stayed unmatched. The CDR3 is 15 amino acids.